Presented here are 8 T cell receptor beta chains from one specimen sequenced in a study of somatic mutations in cytotoxic T cells in rheumatoid arthritis. Assay: immunoSEQ multiplex PCR; the TCRdb copy retains only in-frame clones and omits some. This sample has under 15,000 clones; 60% to 80% occur once, and the top ten carry over 11%. Sequenced input: CD8+ T cells sorted from blood. All receptors derive from a middle-aged man in good health.

J is TRBJ2-1 and V is TRBV9; the match to TRBD2 covers 9 bases. V lost 4 bases to trimming and J lost 16 bases; unmatched junction nucleotides: 15. Germline-derived CDR1 and CDR2 are SGDLS and YYNGEE. The CDR3 has 14 residues. The CDR3 DNA follows: TGTGCCAGCAGCCCCCGCCCTAGCGGGAACGAGGATTTCTTC. It codes for CASSPRPSGNEDFF.

The chain links TRBV19 to TRBJ1-5, with TRBD1 matching 7 bases. The CDR3 totals 14 residues. Germline CDR1 and CDR2: LNHDA and SQIVND (reference sequence). With 5 bases clipped from V and 11 bases from J, the junction kept 12 bases outside the gene matches. CDR3 in amino acids: CASSGQQGIRAQHF. CDR3 bases: TGTGCCAGTAGTGGCCAACAGGGGATTAGAGCCCAGCATTTT.

This chain uses TRBV13 with TRBJ2-7; D is uncertain. The CDR3 contains 12 residues. The V gene lost 3 bases and the J gene lost 7 bases, with 10 bases spanning the gap. Germline lookup yields CDR1 PRHDT and CDR2 FYEKMQ (reference sequence). The CDR3 DNA reads as TGTGCCAGCAGCTTTCTTATGGAGGAGCAGTACTTC. Encoded protein: CASSFLMEEQYF.

In this sample, this clone turned up a few times. The J gene is TRBJ1-2, the V gene TRBV2; the D is unclear. Trimming took 8 bases from V and 10 from J, leaving 14 bases between them. The CDR3 consists of 11 residues. The germline gives CDR1 SNHLY, CDR2 FYNNEI. CDR3: CASLLGVLYTF. The CDR3 nucleotides read TGTGCCAGCCTTCTGGGCGTGCTCTACACCTTC.

This chain connects TRBV7-2 to TRBJ2-7; D ambiguous. Looked up from germline, CDR1 is SGHTA and CDR2 is FQGNSA. V dropped 1 base and J dropped 3 bases, with 7 bases sitting between them. The CDR3 has 13 amino acids. The CDR3 DNA is TGTGCCAGCAGCTTAGAACCATTCTACGAGCAGTACTTC. Translation: CASSLEPFYEQYF.

V usage is TRBV10-1 and J usage is TRBJ2-1; TRBD1 aligns across 10 bases. Germline lookup yields CDR1 WNHNN and CDR2 SYGVQD (reference sequence). CDR3 length equals 17 residues. V shed 4 bases, J shed 1 base, and the junction held 7 bases outside the gene matches. The CDR3 coding sequence is TGCGCCAGCAGTGGGGGACAGGGGTTTAGGTCCTACAATGAGCAGTTCTTC. Amino acids: CASSGGQGFRSYNEQFF.

The chain recombines TRBV7-2 with TRBJ1-2; a possible D gene is TRBD1 (5 bases). Per germline, CDR1 SGHTA and CDR2 FQGNSA. There are 14 residues in the CDR3. V lost 4 bases and J lost 8, with 17 bases in between. The CDR3 reads CASSSSGARLGYTF. CDR3 nucleotide sequence: TGTGCCAGCAGCTCTTCTGGGGCCAGACTAGGCTACACCTTC. The variable domain in full, completed from reference TRBV7-2 and TRBJ1-2, reads GAGVSQSPSNKVTEKGKDVELRCDPISGHTALYWYRQSLGQGLEFLIYFQGNSAPDKSGLPSDRFSAERTGGSVSTLTIQRTQQEDSAVYLCASSSSGARLGYTFGSGTRLTVV.

This rearrangement joins TRBV6-4 to TRBJ2-2; D remains ambiguous. From germline, CDR1 is MRHNA and CDR2 SNTAGT. This CDR3 is 13 amino acids long. V was trimmed by 4 bases and J by 0 bases, leaving 3 bases between them. The chain's CDR3 is CASSGSNTGELFF. CDR3 nucleotide sequence: TGTGCCAGCAGTGGATCGAACACCGGGGAGCTGTTTTTT.